A selection of T cell receptor beta chains follows, all from one sample in a study of T-cell reconstitution after alpha-beta-depleted transplantation in children. TCRdb ran MiXCR on the PCR reads and lists one entry per CDR3 protein. This table has around 490,000 distinct CDR3 sequences, 10% to 12% appearing once. The starting material was PBMCs, mostly from graft donor cells, obtained 180 days after TCRalphabeta/CD19-depleted stem cell transplant. The source of these receptors is a female patient aged 2-10 years who had a stem cell transplant for aplastic anemia, so the T cells may come from the graft donor. The CDR3 runs from the conserved cysteine through the conserved F or W. D genes are given only for firm matches. Not every row has a clone size; where given, it reads once, few, many or a size class.

length: 15; J: TRBJ2-3; D: TRBD1; V: TRBV11-3; size: -; DNA: TGTGCCAGCAGCTGGCCGACAGGGGGCCCAGATACGCAGTATTTT; CDR3: CASSWPTGGPDTQYF
length: 15; J: TRBJ2-6; D: -; V: TRBV20-1; size: -; DNA: TGCAGTGCTTGGGGGGATAGCTCTGGGGCCAACGTCCTGACTTTC; CDR3: CSAWGDSSGANVLTF
length: 18; J: TRBJ2-6; D: TRBD1; V: TRBV11-2; size: few; DNA: TGTGCCAGCAGCCCAAGACAGGGGGTGAACTCTGGGGCCAACGTCCTGACTTTC; CDR3: CASSPRQGVNSGANVLTF
length: 17; J: TRBJ1-5; D: -; V: TRBV7-2; size: few; DNA: TGTGCCAGCAGCTTAGCGTACCGGGTCCGCGAGGATCAGCCCCAGCATTTT; CDR3: CASSLAYRVREDQPQHF
length: 17; J: TRBJ2-6; D: TRBD1; V: TRBV5-1; size: many; DNA: TGCGCCAGCAGCTTTGGACAGGGAGAGTACGGGGCCAACGTCCTGACTTTC; CDR3: CASSFGQGEYGANVLTF
length: 18; J: TRBJ2-3; D: TRBD2; V: TRBV3-1; size: few; DNA: TGTGCCAGCGGTGGACTAGCGGGAGGCGGGGAATACACAGATACGCAGTATTTT; CDR3: CASGGLAGGGEYTDTQYF
length: 15; J: TRBJ2-1; D: TRBD2; V: TRBV5-1; size: many; DNA: TGCGCCAGCAGCTTGGAGGCTAGCGGGAGGGATGAGCAGTTCTTC; CDR3: CASSLEASGRDEQFF
length: 14; J: TRBJ2-3; D: -; V: TRBV29-1; size: few; DNA: TGCAGCGCTCCCGGAAGCAGGGTAGGGGATACGCAGTATTTT; CDR3: CSAPGSRVGDTQYF
length: 17; J: TRBJ2-1; D: TRBD2; V: TRBV7-6; size: -; DNA: TGTGCCAGCAGCTCTCGGACTAGCGGGAGGGCATACAATGAGCAGTTCTTC; CDR3: CASSSRTSGRAYNEQFF
length: 14; J: TRBJ2-1; D: -; V: TRBV28; size: few; DNA: TGTGCCAGCATCATGGACAGCGTTCAGAGTGAGCAGTTCTTC; CDR3: CASIMDSVQSEQFF
length: 15; J: TRBJ1-4; D: -; V: TRBV29-1; size: few; DNA: TGCAGCGTCCTCGGGACGAGCACAACTAATGAAAAACTGTTTTTT; CDR3: CSVLGTSTTNEKLFF
length: 13; J: TRBJ2-7; D: TRBD1; V: TRBV29-1; size: many; DNA: TGCAGCGTTGAAGGGACAGGGGGTAGGGAGCAGTACTTC; CDR3: CSVEGTGGREQYF
length: 15; J: TRBJ2-7; D: -; V: TRBV28; size: -; DNA: TGTGCCAGCAGTCCCCCCTGGGACACATCCTACGAGCAGTACTTC; CDR3: CASSPPWDTSYEQYF
length: 20; J: TRBJ2-1; D: TRBD2; V: TRBV9; size: -; DNA: TGTGCCAGCAGCCCGCTAGCGGGACTAGCGGTATCCGTAAGTAAGAATGAGCAGTTCTTC; CDR3: CASSPLAGLAVSVSKNEQFF
length: 13; J: TRBJ1-2; D: -; V: TRBV7-9; size: -; DNA: TGTGCCAGCAGCCATAATCCAGGGAACGGCTACACCTTC; CDR3: CASSHNPGNGYTF
length: 12; J: TRBJ2-7; D: TRBD2; V: TRBV7-2; size: many; DNA: TGTGCCAGCAGCTCGGGGGGGATCGAGCAGTACTTC; CDR3: CASSSGGIEQYF
length: 13; J: TRBJ2-5; D: TRBD2; V: TRBV20-1; size: -; DNA: TGCAGTGCTGGACTAGCGGGAGGGGAGACCCAGTACTTC; CDR3: CSAGLAGGETQYF
length: 14; J: TRBJ2-7; D: TRBD2; V: TRBV6-2/TRBV6-3; size: -; DNA: TGTGCCAGCAGTTGGTCTAGCGGGATCTACGAGCAGTACTTC; CDR3: CASSWSSGIYEQYF
length: 15; J: TRBJ1-5; D: -; V: TRBV12-3/TRBV12-4; size: -; DNA: TGTGCCAGCAGTTTCAGGGCCTTACGGAATCAGCCCCAGCATTTT; CDR3: CASSFRALRNQPQHF
length: 14; J: TRBJ1-5; D: -; V: TRBV27; size: few; DNA: TGTGCCAGCAGCGCCGGGACGGGGACTCAGCCCCAGCATTTT; CDR3: CASSAGTGTQPQHF
length: 22; J: TRBJ2-1; D: TRBD2; V: TRBV7-1; size: -; DNA: TGTGCCAGCAGCTACAGGGAATCCGGTGGACTAGCGGAGGTGAGCTCCTACAATGAGCAGTTCTTC; CDR3: CASSYRESGGLAEVSSYNEQFF
length: 17; J: TRBJ2-1; D: TRBD2; V: TRBV3-1; size: -; DNA: TGTGCCAGCTGCCAAGGGTTGGCGGGAGGGGTCCTCCATGAGCAGTTCTTC; CDR3: CASCQGLAGGVLHEQFF
length: 15; J: TRBJ2-7; D: -; V: TRBV5-1; size: -; DNA: TGCGCCAGCAGCTTCAGACAAACTCAGAGATACGAGCAGTACTTC; CDR3: CASSFRQTQRYEQYF
length: 12; J: TRBJ2-5; D: -; V: TRBV28; size: few; DNA: TGTGCCAGCAGTCGACAGTTCGGGGCCCAGTACTTC; CDR3: CASSRQFGAQYF
length: 14; J: TRBJ1-2; D: -; V: TRBV28; size: few; DNA: TGTGCCAGCAGTACCCGGGCAGGAGTCTATGGCTACACCTTC; CDR3: CASSTRAGVYGYTF
length: 14; J: TRBJ2-3; D: TRBD1; V: TRBV30; size: few; DNA: TGTGCCTGCTACAGGGGGGACAGCACAGATACGCAGTATTTT; CDR3: CACYRGDSTDTQYF
length: 14; J: TRBJ2-5; D: -; V: TRBV1; size: -; DNA: TGCACCAGCAGCCAATTGGGTCGAGCAGAGACCCAGTACTTC; CDR3: CTSSQLGRAETQYF
length: 17; J: TRBJ2-1; D: TRBD2; V: TRBV7-7; size: few; DNA: TGTGCCAGCAGCTCCATTCTAGCGGGACCGTCCTACAATGAGCAGTTCTTC; CDR3: CASSSILAGPSYNEQFF
length: 16; J: TRBJ2-1; D: TRBD2; V: TRBV20-1; size: many; DNA: TGCAGTGCTGGCCCTAGCGGGAGGGGCTCCTACAATGAGCAGTTCTTC; CDR3: CSAGPSGRGSYNEQFF
length: 15; J: TRBJ2-1; D: TRBD2; V: TRBV27; size: -; DNA: TGTGCCAGCAGTATTGGGACTAGCGGGAGTAATGAGCAGTTCTTC; CDR3: CASSIGTSGSNEQFF
length: 15; J: TRBJ1-2; D: -; V: TRBV5-1; size: many; DNA: TGCGCCAGCAGCTTGATCGGCAGGGTGCCCTATGGCTACACCTTC; CDR3: CASSLIGRVPYGYTF
length: 15; J: TRBJ2-3; D: TRBD1; V: TRBV15; size: few; DNA: TGTGCCACCAGTACCCACAGGGGCCAATTTGATACGCAGTATTTT; CDR3: CATSTHRGQFDTQYF
length: 13; J: TRBJ1-1; D: -; V: TRBV15; size: -; DNA: TGTGCCACCAGCAGAGGCCAGGGTCCTGAAGCTTTCTTT; CDR3: CATSRGQGPEAFF